One sample yielded the 27 T cell receptor beta chains listed below, sequenced in a study of blood T cell repertoires in COVID-19 (dated by TCRdb to 2020 to 2022). Receptor libraries were prepared by the immunoSEQ multiplex PCR assay. In TCRdb, the immuneACCESS table is reduced to in-frame sequences with V and J assigned. These tables do not hold every clone; where another copy was compared, an unresolved V gene accounts for under half, and the others remain unexplained. For this sample the table gives 90,000 or so clones, of which roughly 88% were detected only once. Under 30% of the sample is held by the ten biggest clonotypes. Sequencing was carried out using peripheral blood. The receptors come from a human donor in a cohort sampled during active COVID-19.

The chain is built from TRBV25-1 and TRBJ2-2, with TRBD2 as a possible D gene (6 bases). Germline V CDR1 and CDR2: MGHDK, SYGVNS. V was cut by 7 bases and J by 3 bases, with 12 bases left in between. The CDR3 runs to 14 residues. CDR3 sequence: CASNRPGDTGELFF. The CDR3 DNA sequence: TGTGCCAGCAATCGCCCGGGAGACACCGGGGAGCTGTTTTTT.

J is TRBJ2-1 and V is TRBV14; possible D gene TRBD2, 6 bases. V lost 0 bases, J lost 3 bases, and 9 bases lay in between. The CDR3 sequence is 15 residues long. The germline CDR1 and CDR2 sequences are SGHDN and FVKESK. The CDR3 loop reads CASSQELARYNEQFF. CDR3 coding DNA: TGTGCCAGCAGCCAAGAACTAGCCCGCTACAATGAGCAGTTCTTC.

The rearrangement uses TRBV28 and TRBJ2-3; a weak D match, TRBD1 (8 bases). The germline V gene has CDR1 MDHEN and CDR2 SYDVKM. The length of the CDR3 is 17 residues. Deletions cut 6 bases from V and 4 bases from J, with 23 bases between. In DNA, the CDR3 is TGTGCCAGCAGGGTCCAGGGGGGGACAGGCCTACCAGATACGCAGTATTTT. Its protein is CASRVQGGTGLPDTQYF. The whole variable domain, remainder taken from reference TRBV28 and TRBJ2-3, is DVKVTQSSRYLVKRTGEKVFLECVQDMDHENMFWYRQDPGLGLRLIYFSYDVKMKEKGDIPEGYSVSREKKERFSLILESASTNQTSMYLCASRVQGGTGLPDTQYFGPGTRLTVL.

The chain is built from TRBV12-3 or TRBV12-4 and TRBJ1-2; D is ambiguous. The CDR3 is made up of 13 amino acids. The V end lost 3 bases, the J end lost 5 bases, and 10 bases lay between the germline ends. DNA for the CDR3: TGTGCCAGCAGTTTGGGCGTTCAGTATGGCTACACCTTC. It yields the protein CASSLGVQYGYTF.

The chain couples TRBV5-4 to TRBJ2-3; D unclear. V lost 4 bases and J 3 bases, leaving 6 bases between the germline ends. The CDR3 length is 12 residues. CDR1 is SGHNT, CDR2 YYREEE, per germline (reference sequence). The CDR3 protein is CASSPETDTQYF. CDR3 DNA sequence: TGTGCCAGCAGCCCGGAGACAGATACGCAGTATTTT.

The chain has TRBV11-2 and TRBJ2-7; 12 bases are shared with TRBD2. V lost 5 bases and J lost 7; bases outside the gene matches: 9. Germline V lookup: CDR1 SGHAT, CDR2 FQNNGV. The CDR3 is 15 residues long. CDR3 region: CASSPRTSGVGEQYF. The CDR3 DNA follows: TGTGCCAGCAGCCCCCGGACTAGCGGGGTGGGTGAGCAGTACTTC.

The rearrangement uses TRBV7-7 and TRBJ2-1; 11 bases agree with TRBD2. The V segment lost 5 bases and the J segment 12 bases; nucleotides outside the gene matches: 12. The CDR3 runs to 15 residues. Germline values: CDR1 SSHAT, CDR2 FNYEAQ (reference sequence). The CDR3 DNA reads TGTGCCAGCAGCCCTTTGACTAGCGGGGCCTCCGGGCAGTTCTTC. Translation gives CASSPLTSGASGQFF.

The chain recombines TRBV19 with TRBJ1-6, with a weak D call TRBD1 (5 bases). This CDR3 is 12 amino acids long. The germline V gene has CDR1 LNHDA and CDR2 SQIVND (reference sequence). The ends were cut back, 5 bases at V and 9 bases at J, with 8 bases in the middle. This CDR3 is CASSQQVSPLHF. For the CDR3, the DNA is TGTGCCAGTAGTCAACAGGTTTCACCCCTCCACTTT. Full variable domain (outside the CDR3, taken from reference TRBV19 and TRBJ1-6): DGGITQSPKYLFRKEGQNVTLSCEQNLNHDAMYWYRQDPGQGLRLIYYSQIVNDFQKGDIAEGYSVSREKKESFPLTVTSAQKNPTAFYLCASSQQVSPLHFGNGTRLTVT.

This rearrangement joins TRBV7-9 to TRBJ2-1; 8 bases agree with TRBD1. The ends lost 5 bases at V and 7 bases at J; junction bases unmatched: 10. The CDR3 loop spans 15 amino acids. Germline V lookup: CDR1 SEHNR, CDR2 FQNEAQ (reference sequence). The CDR3 protein is CASSPPGQGFNEQFF. The CDR3 nucleotides are TGTGCCAGCAGCCCGCCCGGACAGGGATTTAATGAGCAGTTCTTC.

V gene TRBV14 combines with J gene TRBJ2-3; no firm D call. The CDR3 contains 12 residues. Trimming removed 5 bases at V and 4 bases at J, with 7 bases between. Germline CDR1 and CDR2: SGHDN and FVKESK. CDR3 amino acids: CASSYTPDTQYF. CDR3 nucleotides: TGTGCCAGCAGCTACACGCCAGATACGCAGTATTTT. The whole variable domain, filled in from reference TRBV14 and TRBJ2-3, reads EAGVTQFPSHSVIEKGQTVTLRCDPISGHDNLYWYRRVMGKEIKFLLHFVKESKQDESGMPNNRFLAERTGGTYSTLKVQPAELEDSGVYFCASSYTPDTQYFGPGTRLTVL.

This clone was seen a few times. This chain joins TRBV30 and TRBJ2-7, with 7 bases that match TRBD1. There are 15 residues in the CDR3. Germline values: CDR1 GTSNPN, CDR2 SVGIG (reference sequence). V was clipped by 2 bases and J by 2 bases; unmatched bases: 9. CDR3 DNA sequence: TGTGCCTGGAGTATCGGGACAGTCGGCACCTACGAGCAGTACTTC. Protein product: CAWSIGTVGTYEQYF.

This chain uses TRBV15 with TRBJ1-4; weak D call: TRBD1 (6 bases). Germline lookup yields CDR1 LNHNV and CDR2 YYDKDF (reference sequence). With 0 bases removed from V and 7 bases from J, the gap between germline ends came to 15 bases. CDR3 length equals 16 residues. The DNA for the CDR3 is TGTGCCACCAGCAGAGATATTGGGGGGGCCGGTGAAAAACTGTTTTTT. Amino acids: CATSRDIGGAGEKLFF.

This clone has at least ten counts. The gene calls are TRBV27 and TRBJ1-6; D gene ambiguous. The V and J ends lost 3 bases and 5 bases respectively, with 11 bases between them. The CDR3 has 15 residues. Germline values: CDR1 MNHEY, CDR2 SMNVEV (reference sequence). The DNA for the CDR3 is TGTGCCAGCAGTTTCCAACCCCAGAATAATTCACCCCTCCACTTT. It codes for CASSFQPQNNSPLHF.

This clone was seen only once. The V and J genes are TRBV6-5 and TRBJ2-3; tentatively, D is TRBD1 (6 bases). V was shortened by 8 bases and J by 5 bases, with 14 bases between the two germline ends. CDR3 size: 13 residues. Germline V gene lookup returns CDR1 MNHEY and CDR2 SVGAGI. The CDR3 DNA reads as TGTGCCAGCGGGGGCGCTGGAGGAGATACGCAGTATTTT. Encoded protein: CASGGAGGDTQYF.

This clone was recorded once. V and J are TRBV5-1 and TRBJ2-7, with TRBD2 matching over 9 bases. The CDR3 has 18 amino acids. Germline V gene sequence: CDR1 SGHRS, CDR2 YFSETQ. The V segment lost 5 bases and the J segment 2 bases; nucleotides outside the gene matches: 17. The CDR3 is CASRAVASGNPKAYEQYF. CDR3 nucleotides: TGCGCCAGCAGAGCGGTGGCTAGCGGGAACCCGAAGGCCTACGAGCAGTACTTC.

This clone has a single count. The CDR3 region has the DNA TGTGCCAGCAGCTGGGACAGGGGTGGCACAGATACGCAGTATTTT. Amino acids: CASSWDRGGTDTQYF. J is TRBJ2-3 and V is TRBV5-6, with 10 bases identical to TRBD1. V was clipped by 3 bases and J by 1 base; unmatched bases: 2. The CDR3 length is 15 residues. The germline V gene encodes CDR1 SGHDT and CDR2 YYEEEE.

The rearrangement links TRBV4-3 to TRBJ2-2; 7 nucleotides match TRBD1. The CDR3 extends over 15 amino acids. The ends lost 3 bases at V and 4 bases at J; junction bases unmatched: 5. Germline CDR1 reads LGHNA; CDR2 reads YSLEER. CDR3 loop: CASSQEDRVTGELFF. CDR3 sequence (DNA): TGCGCCAGCAGCCAGGAAGACAGGGTCACCGGGGAGCTGTTTTTT.

This chain uses TRBV21-1 with TRBJ1-2; TRBD1, the table's D call, was not compared with the DNA. TRBV21-1 is a pseudogene. The CDR3 is made up of 18 amino acids. The CDR3 loop is CASSKEGTSTRTNYGYTF. CDR3 nucleotides: TGTGCCAGCAGCAAAGAAGGGACATCCACAAGAACTAACTATGGCTACACCTTC.

This clone was found once. The rearrangement uses TRBV28 and TRBJ1-5, with D tentatively TRBD1 (5 bases). This CDR3 is 18 amino acids long. CDR1 MDHEN and CDR2 SYDVKM come from the germline V gene. Trimming shortened V by 6 bases and J by 1 base, and 22 bases separated the two germline ends. The CDR3 region is CASSPRAPWRGSNQPQHF. The CDR3 nucleotides are TGTGCCAGCAGCCCTAGAGCCCCATGGAGGGGAAGCAATCAGCCCCAGCATTTT.

The gene calls are TRBV5-1 and TRBJ2-7, with TRBD2 matching 15 bases. The CDR3 extends over 18 amino acids. CDR1 is SGHRS, CDR2 YFSETQ, per germline. After removal of 3 bases from V and 4 bases from J, the junction contained 11 bases not matched to a gene. CDR3 residues: CASSSGLAGGFYYYEQYF. In DNA form, the CDR3 reads TGCGCCAGCAGCTCGGGACTAGCGGGAGGTTTCTACTATTACGAGCAGTACTTC. Combining the CDR3 with reference TRBV5-1 and TRBJ2-7 gives the whole variable domain KAGVTQTPRYLIKTRGQQVTLSCSPISGHRSVSWYQQTPGQGLQFLFEYFSETQRNKGNFPGRFSGRQFSNSRSEMNVSTLELGDSALYLCASSSGLAGGFYYYEQYFGPGTRLTVT.

On this clone itself: One junction end does not reproduce the germline sequence, and a read error may be involved. This chain connects TRBV29-1 to TRBJ2-7; 7 bases agree with TRBD1. CDR1 SQVTM and CDR2 ANQGSEA come from the germline V gene. The CDR3 contains 14 residues. The CDR3 loop reads CSVEVGTASFEQYF. CDR3 sequence (DNA): TGCAGCGTGGAAGTCGGGACAGCTAGCTTCGAGCAGTACTTC.

The rearrangement uses TRBV9 and TRBJ2-3, with D maybe TRBD2 (6 bases). Between the trimmed V and J ends, which lost 4 bases and 0 bases, there was a span of 12 bases. The germline V gene encodes CDR1 SGDLS and CDR2 YYNGEE. The CDR3 totals 15 residues. The CDR3 sequence: CASSPGGTSTDTQYF. CDR3 sequence (DNA): TGTGCCAGCAGCCCCGGAGGGACTAGCACAGATACGCAGTATTTT.

The genes are TRBV18 and TRBJ1-5, with TRBD1 identical over 7 bases. This CDR3 contains 14 residues. CDR1 and CDR2 from the germline V gene are KGHSH and LQKENI. Losses at the gene ends were 2 bases for V and 3 bases for J; bases not matched to a gene: 1. The DNA of the CDR3 is TGTGCCAGCTCACCAGGACAGGACAATCAGCCCCAGCATTTT. Its protein is CASSPGQDNQPQHF.

This clone was recorded only once. The J gene is TRBJ2-7, the V gene TRBV6-5, with 7 bases fitting TRBD1. Trimming at V came to 6 bases and at J to 2 bases, leaving 7 bases not matched to a gene. Germline-derived CDR1 and CDR2 are MNHEY and SVGAGI. This CDR3 is 14 amino acids long. The DNA for the CDR3 is TGTGCCAGCAGCGACAGGGTGACCACCTACGAGCAGTACTTC. The encoded protein is CASSDRVTTYEQYF.

This clone was seen a single time. This CDR3 reads CASSIAFQARSGNTIYF. The CDR3 region has the DNA TGTGCCAGTAGTATTGCGTTTCAGGCCCGTTCTGGAAACACCATATATTTT. This rearrangement joins TRBV19 to TRBJ1-3; D is undetermined. The V end was cut by 3 bases, the J end by 1 base, with 16 bases between. The germline gives CDR1 LNHDA, CDR2 SQIVND (reference sequence). This CDR3 contains 17 residues.

The chain joins TRBV7-3 to TRBJ2-1, with TRBD2 matching over 14 bases. Germline-derived CDR1 and CDR2 are SGHTA and FQGTGA. The ends lost 4 bases at V and 10 bases at J; junction bases unmatched: 12. This CDR3 is 17 amino acids long. CDR3 in DNA: TGTGCCAGCAGCTCATCTCCGGGACTAGCGGGAGTACGGGAGCAGTTCTTC. Amino acids: CASSSSPGLAGVREQFF. Variable domain in full (rest from reference TRBV7-3 and TRBJ2-1): GAGVSQTPSNKVTEKGKYVELRCDPISGHTALYWYRQSLGQGPEFLIYFQGTGAADDSGLPNDRFFAVRPEGSVSTLKIQRTERGDSAVYLCASSSSPGLAGVREQFFGPGTRLTVL.

The chain uses TRBV11-1 and TRBJ2-3; D gene uncertain. V was pared by 5 bases and J by 6 bases, with 12 bases between. Looked up from germline, CDR1 is SGHAT and CDR2 is FQDESV (reference sequence). The CDR3 totals 13 residues. This CDR3 reads CASSPDGLDTQYF. In DNA, the CDR3 is TGTGCCAGCAGCCCCGATGGCTTGGATACGCAGTATTTT.